These 27 T cell receptor beta chains originate from one sample sequenced in a study of T cell responses to AZD1222 COVID-19 vaccine. Profiling relied on immunoSEQ multiplex PCR, and the TCRdb table lists in-frame clones only, not all of them. The table has some 130,000 clones, 85% to 90% seen once. Here the sequenced sample was peripheral blood, taken on day 0 of AZD1222 vaccination. These receptors all come from an adult in good health.

The genes are TRBV29-1 and TRBJ2-3; 8 positions agree with TRBD2. J lost 1 base, V lost 6 bases, and 15 bases had no gene match. CDR3 length: 17 amino acids. Germline V gene sequence: CDR1 SQVTM, CDR2 ANQGSEA. The CDR3 sequence: CSVSPYSGKGGTDTQYF. The CDR3 coding sequence is TGCAGCGTCTCACCCTATAGCGGGAAAGGGGGCACAGATACGCAGTATTTT.

The chain recombines TRBV7-9 with TRBJ2-7; D is uncertain. Between the trimmed V and J ends, which lost 5 bases and 4 bases, there was a span of 18 bases. This CDR3 has 15 residues. CDR1 is SEHNR, CDR2 FQNEAQ, per germline (reference sequence). CDR3 amino acids: CASSPDVLIRYEQYF. The CDR3 DNA reads as TGTGCCAGCAGCCCGGATGTATTAATTAGATACGAGCAGTACTTC.

This chain links TRBV6-5 with TRBJ2-7, with 10 bases lining up with TRBD1. This CDR3 contains 14 residues. In germline, CDR1 is MNHEY, CDR2 SVGAGI. The V gene end was trimmed by 8 bases and the J gene end by 0 bases; junction bases not matched to a gene: 4. For the CDR3, the DNA is TGTGCCAGCTCCCGGGACAGGGGCTCCTACGAGCAGTACTTC. This translates into CASSRDRGSYEQYF.

The rearrangement joins TRBV5-1 to TRBJ2-5; 11 bases align to TRBD2. This CDR3 region has 15 residues. V lost 3 bases, J lost 4 bases, and 5 bases stayed unmatched. CDR1 and CDR2 (germline): SGHRS, YFSETQ. In nucleotides, the CDR3 is TGCGCCAGCAGCTCGCTAGCGGGGGGCGGAGAGACCCAGTACTTC. Translation: CASSSLAGGGETQYF. Looking up the rest from reference TRBV5-1 and TRBJ2-5 gives the full variable domain: KAGVTQTPRYLIKTRGQQVTLSCSPISGHRSVSWYQQTPGQGLQFLFEYFSETQRNKGNFPGRFSGRQFSNSRSEMNVSTLELGDSALYLCASSSLAGGGETQYFGPGTRLLVL.

The V and J genes are TRBV7-2 and TRBJ1-2; 11 bases agree with TRBD1. The CDR3 extends over 18 amino acids. Germline V gene data show CDR1 as SGHTA and CDR2 as FQGNSA. The ends lost 4 bases at V and 4 bases at J; junction bases unmatched: 14. CDR3 sequence reads: CASSSLPRGTGGSYGYTF. CDR3 DNA sequence: TGTGCCAGCAGCTCCTTACCCCGCGGGACAGGGGGAAGCTATGGCTACACCTTC.

The genes are TRBV4-1 and TRBJ1-6, with 7 bases aligning to TRBD1. Germline V lookup: CDR1 MGHRA, CDR2 YSYEKL. CDR3 length: 14 residues. Trimming took 3 bases from V and 10 from J; bases not matched to a gene: 6. CDR3 residues: CASSQRQGGSPLHF. CDR3 nucleotide sequence: TGCGCCAGCAGCCAGCGACAGGGAGGCTCACCCCTCCACTTT.

The CDR3 sequence is CSAPGQGLNTEAFF. The DNA for the CDR3 is TGCAGCGCCCCGGGTCAGGGGCTGAACACTGAAGCTTTCTTT. This chain links TRBV29-1 with TRBJ1-1, with a possible D match to TRBD1 (6 bases). CDR3 size: 14 residues. The germline V gene has CDR1 SQVTM and CDR2 ANQGSEA. V was cut by 7 bases and J by 0 bases, with 15 bases left in between. Full variable domain (missing parts from reference TRBV29-1 and TRBJ1-1): SAVISQKPSRDICQRGTSLTIQCQVDSQVTMMFWYRQQPGQSLTLIATANQGSEATYESGFVIDKFPISRPNLTFSTLTVSNMSPEDSSIYLCSAPGQGLNTEAFFGQGTRLTVV.

The chain combines TRBV19 with TRBJ1-6; no clear D. V was trimmed by 7 bases and J by 9 bases, leaving 16 bases between them. From germline, CDR1 is LNHDA and CDR2 SQIVND (reference sequence). There are 14 residues in the CDR3. The CDR3 protein is CASKVNFGASPLHF. CDR3 sequence (DNA): TGTGCCAGTAAAGTTAACTTCGGAGCTTCACCCCTCCACTTT.

The rearrangement joins TRBV28 to TRBJ1-3; D is uncertain. The CDR3 runs to 12 residues. Trimming removed 8 bases at V and 2 bases at J, with 7 bases between. Looked up from germline, CDR1 is MDHEN and CDR2 is SYDVKM. The CDR3 bases are TGTGCCAGCCGAGATGCTGGAAACACCATATATTTT. Translation gives CASRDAGNTIYF.

The gene calls are TRBV7-9 and TRBJ2-3; D gene uncertain. V lost 5 bases, J lost 4 bases, and 7 bases lay in between. CDR1 is SEHNR and CDR2 is FQNEAQ in the germline V gene (reference sequence). The CDR3 has 12 amino acids. CDR3 region: CASSQEADTQYF. The CDR3 DNA follows: TGTGCCAGCAGCCAGGAAGCAGATACGCAGTATTTT.

The chain recombines TRBV6-5 with TRBJ2-1; D is possibly TRBD2 (6 bases). Trimming removed 2 bases at V and 5 bases at J, with 13 bases between. CDR3 length equals 15 residues. Germline lookup yields CDR1 MNHEY and CDR2 SVGAGI. For the CDR3, the DNA is TGTGCCAGCAGTTACATGGTAGCGGCTAACAATGAGCAGTTCTTC. Encoded protein: CASSYMVAANNEQFF.

Concerning this clone: This sample also contains other DNA sequences that code for the same CDR3. This rearrangement joins TRBV7-8 to TRBJ1-1, with unresolved D. CDR1 is SGHVS, CDR2 FQNEAQ, per germline. The V and J ends lost 3 bases and 1 base respectively, with 9 bases between them. The CDR3 has 14 residues. The CDR3, as DNA: TGTGCCAGCAGCTTGGAGGGTCGGAACACTGAAGCTTTCTTT. This encodes CASSLEGRNTEAFF. The full variable domain, rest sourced from reference TRBV7-8 and TRBJ1-1, is GAGVSQSPRYKVAKRGQDVALRCDPISGHVSLFWYQQALGQGPEFLTYFQNEAQLDKSGLPSDRFFAERPEGSVSTLKIQRTQQEDSAVYLCASSLEGRNTEAFFGQGTRLTVV.

The rearrangement joins TRBV7-7 to TRBJ2-5, with 8 bases identical to TRBD2. The germline V gene encodes CDR1 SSHAT and CDR2 FNYEAQ (reference sequence). This CDR3 is built from 12 residues. The CDR3 loop reads CASGAEQETQYF. The CDR3 DNA is TGTGCTAGCGGGGCTGAACAAGAGACCCAGTACTTC. Full variable domain (outside the CDR3, taken from reference TRBV7-7 and TRBJ2-5): GAGVSQSPRYKVTKRGQDVTLRCDPISSHATLYWYQQALGQGPEFLTYFNYEAQPDKSGLPSDRFSAERPEGSISTLTIQRTEQRDSAMYRCASGAEQETQYFGPGTRLLVL.

J is TRBJ2-7 and V is TRBV6-5, with 7 bases identical to TRBD2. Trimming took 6 bases from V and 6 from J; bases not matched to a gene: 8. Germline CDR1 reads MNHEY; CDR2 reads SVGAGI. CDR3 length: 13 residues. In nucleotides, the CDR3 is TGTGCCAGCAGGCCTAGCGGCCCTCTCGAGCAGTACTTC. It encodes CASRPSGPLEQYF.

In this sample, this clone turned up a few times. The rearrangement joins TRBV11-2 to TRBJ1-2, with TRBD1 matching 10 bases. There are 14 residues in the CDR3. V dropped 5 bases and J dropped 4; count of bases not matched to a gene: 4. The germline V gene has CDR1 SGHAT and CDR2 FQNNGV. The CDR3 DNA sequence: TGTGCCAGCAGCCAGCGGGACAGGGGCTATGGCTACACCTTC. This encodes CASSQRDRGYGYTF.

The J gene is TRBJ1-1, the V gene TRBV10-2; D might be TRBD1 (5 bases). The CDR3 is 14 amino acids. Germline CDR1 reads WSHSY; CDR2 reads SAAADI. The germline V and J ends were trimmed by 6 bases and 0 bases, with 11 bases remaining between them. This CDR3 is CASRIDSMNTEAFF. DNA of the CDR3: TGCGCCAGCAGGATCGACAGTATGAACACTGAAGCTTTCTTT.

CDR3 amino acids: CASSEMGFYSQPQHF. Here the CDR3 DNA reads TGTGCCAGCAGTGAAATGGGCTTCTACTCACAGCCCCAGCATTTT. The chain has TRBV6-1 and TRBJ1-5; D remains unclear. The CDR3 is made up of 15 amino acids. Germline-derived CDR1 and CDR2 are MNHNS and SASEGT. V lost 2 bases and J 7 bases, leaving 15 bases between the germline ends.

This clone occurred a few times. J is TRBJ2-5 and V is TRBV12-3 or TRBV12-4, with D unclear. The ends were cut back, 2 bases at V and 5 bases at J, with 3 bases in the middle. The CDR3 consists of 11 residues. The CDR3 is CASSLTETQYF. The CDR3, as DNA: TGTGCCAGCAGTTTAACGGAGACCCAGTACTTC.

The chain links TRBV10-3 to TRBJ1-2, with no clear D. Trimming took 2 bases from V and 1 from J, leaving 5 bases between them. Germline V gives CDR1 ENHRY, CDR2 SYGVKD. There are 13 residues in the CDR3. In DNA form, the CDR3 reads TGTGCCATCAGTGAGGCGGGTAACTATGGCTACACCTTC. Protein: CAISEAGNYGYTF.

CDR3 sequence reads: CASSRTGADYGYTF. The CDR3 nucleotides read TGTGCCAGCAGCCGGACAGGGGCGGACTATGGCTACACCTTC. The chain has TRBV3-1 (or the pseudogene TRBV3-2) and TRBJ1-2; 9 bases map to TRBD1. From germline, CDR1 is LGHDT and CDR2 YNNKEL (reference sequence). The V gene end was trimmed by 4 bases and the J gene end by 3 bases; junction bases not matched to a gene: 3. The CDR3 is 14 residues long.

This chain links TRBV10-2 with TRBJ2-3; either TRBD1 or TRBD2 may fit D (6 bases each). From germline, CDR1 is WSHSY and CDR2 SAAADI. V was trimmed by 4 bases and J by 2 bases, leaving 16 bases between them. This CDR3 spans 16 amino acids. The CDR3 here is CASSAGGPELTDTQYF. In DNA form, the CDR3 reads TGCGCCAGCAGTGCCGGGGGCCCGGAGCTCACAGATACGCAGTATTTT.

This clone was observed a few times. The chain combines TRBV28 with TRBJ1-5; TRBD1 might be the D (5 bases). The V and J ends lost 3 bases and 7 bases respectively, with 13 bases between them. This CDR3 comprises 14 residues. Germline CDR1 MDHEN, CDR2 SYDVKM. The CDR3 coding sequence is TGTGCCAGCAGTTTCCAGGGTTCGCGGCAGCCCCAGCATTTT. It yields the protein CASSFQGSRQPQHF.

The chain employs TRBV7-9 and TRBJ2-7; D unresolved. V lost 4 bases to trimming and J lost 7 bases, with 20 bases between them. Per germline, CDR1 SEHNR and CDR2 FQNEAQ (reference sequence). This CDR3 has 15 amino acids. This CDR3 is CASSSKNQISREQYF. In DNA, the CDR3 is TGTGCCAGCAGCTCCAAGAATCAAATCTCACGGGAGCAGTACTTC.

The chain links TRBV19 to TRBJ2-5; 11 positions agree with TRBD2. Germline trimming cut 3 bases from V and 6 bases from J; bases unmatched to any gene: 3. Germline loops: CDR1 LNHDA, CDR2 SQIVND (reference sequence). The CDR3 loop spans 14 amino acids. The CDR3 DNA is TGTGCCAGTAGTATGCTAGCGGGGGGCAAGACCCAGTACTTC. This encodes CASSMLAGGKTQYF.

The V gene is TRBV5-1, the J gene TRBJ1-2; unclear D gene. The germline V and J ends were trimmed by 5 bases and 4 bases, with 6 bases remaining between them. The germline V gene has CDR1 SGHRS and CDR2 YFSETQ. The CDR3 covers 11 residues. CDR3 DNA sequence: TGCGCCAGCAGGAGCCTCTATGGCTACACCTTC. Residues: CASRSLYGYTF.

The J gene is TRBJ1-5, the V gene TRBV7-2; D unclear. Germline values: CDR1 SGHTA, CDR2 FQGNSA. The CDR3 loop spans 12 amino acids. Trimming stripped 7 bases from V and 6 bases from J, with 10 bases between. CDR3 sequence: CASTDPGQPQHF. The CDR3 region has the DNA TGTGCCAGCACCGACCCTGGTCAGCCCCAGCATTTT.

The gene calls are TRBV29-1 and TRBJ1-2, with 11 nucleotides matching TRBD1. J lost 5 bases, V lost 4 bases, and 6 bases had no gene match. This CDR3 comprises 14 residues. Germline V CDR1 and CDR2: SQVTM, ANQGSEA. In DNA, the CDR3 is TGCAGCGTTGGTGAGGGACAGGGGGTTTATGGCTACACCTTC. Its translation: CSVGEGQGVYGYTF. Filled out from reference TRBV29-1 and TRBJ1-2, the complete variable domain reads SAVISQKPSRDICQRGTSLTIQCQVDSQVTMMFWYRQQPGQSLTLIATANQGSEATYESGFVIDKFPISRPNLTFSTLTVSNMSPEDSSIYLCSVGEGQGVYGYTFGSGTRLTVV.